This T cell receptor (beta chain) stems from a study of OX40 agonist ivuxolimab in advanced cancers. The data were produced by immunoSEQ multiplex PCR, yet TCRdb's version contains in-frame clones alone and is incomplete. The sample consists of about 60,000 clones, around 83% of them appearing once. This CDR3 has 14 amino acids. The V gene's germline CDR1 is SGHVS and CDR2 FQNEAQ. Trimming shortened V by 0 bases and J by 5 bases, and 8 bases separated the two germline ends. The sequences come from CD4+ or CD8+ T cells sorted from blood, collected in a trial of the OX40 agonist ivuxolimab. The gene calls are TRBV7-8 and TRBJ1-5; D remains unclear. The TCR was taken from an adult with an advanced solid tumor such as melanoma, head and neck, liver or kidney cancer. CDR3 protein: CASSLAPVDQPQHF. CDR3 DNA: TGTGCCAGCAGCTTAGCTCCGGTGGATCAGCCCCAGCATTTT.